The clone carrying this TCR beta chain was recorded at least ten times. The antigen is unknown. Amplified TCR beta CDR3 regions came from RNA transcripts. A set of HTBI primers served as the primers for a first-round RT-PCR of the TCR CDR3. TCRdb fed the multiplex PCR reads into MiXCR, producing one record per CDR3 protein. This sample has about 380,000 distinct CDR3 sequences, with approximately 17% found just once. This sample was taken from a study of T cells in Graves' hyperthyroidism and ophthalmopathy. Overall study context: Peripheral blood sampling occurred at initial diagnosis, before any treatment. Broader study findings: Model-based prediction identified ophthalmopathy a median approximately 6 months prior to its onset.

V lost 5 bases to trimming and J lost 7 bases; unmatched junction nucleotides: 4. Per the germline V gene, CDR1 is SEHNR and CDR2 is FQNEAQ (reference sequence). The CDR3 consists of 13 residues. Sample: blood. The receptor was derived from a man younger than 35 with Graves' ophthalmopathy. The V and J genes are TRBV7-9 and TRBJ1-2, with TRBD1 identical over 10 bases. CDR3 DNA: TGTGCCAGCAGCCGGACAGGGGGAAGTGGCTACACCTTC. Protein sequence: CASSRTGGSGYTF. The variable domain in full, with the rest retrieved from reference TRBV7-9 and TRBJ1-2, is DTGVSQNPRHKITKRGQNVTFRCDPISEHNRLYWYRQTLGQGPEFLTYFQNEAQLEKSRLLSDRFSAERPKGSFSTLEIQRTEQGDSAMYLCASSRTGGSGYTFGSGTRLTVV.